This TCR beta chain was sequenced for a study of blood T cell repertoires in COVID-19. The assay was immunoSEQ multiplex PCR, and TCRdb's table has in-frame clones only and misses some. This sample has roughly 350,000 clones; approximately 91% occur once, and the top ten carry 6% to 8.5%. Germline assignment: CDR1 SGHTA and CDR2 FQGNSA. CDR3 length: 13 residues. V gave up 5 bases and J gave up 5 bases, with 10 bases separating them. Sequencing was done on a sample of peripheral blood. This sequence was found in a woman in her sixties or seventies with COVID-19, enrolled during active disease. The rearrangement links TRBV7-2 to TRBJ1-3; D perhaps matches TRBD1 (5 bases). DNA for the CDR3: TGTGCCAGCAGCCAAGGGGCCCGAAACACCATATATTTT. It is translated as CASSQGARNTIYF.